The 10 T cell receptor beta chains given below trace back to one sample, sequenced in a study of T cells in Graves' hyperthyroidism and ophthalmopathy. Amplification of TCR beta CDR3 regions was performed using RNA transcripts as template. Researchers ran a first-round RT-PCR on the TCR CDR3 using the HTBI primer set. In TCRdb, the multiplex PCR reads were re-called with MiXCR into one record per CDR3 protein. This sample has roughly 380,000 distinct CDR3 sequences, with about 13% found just once. Material for sequencing was blood. The receptors shown here come from a man aged 30 to 39 with Graves' hyperthyroidism that later progressed to Graves' ophthalmopathy.

This clonotype was recorded many times. CDR3 sequence (DNA): TGTGCCAGCAGTCCACGGTCTCAGACTCAAGAGACCCAGTACTTC. Encoded protein: CASSPRSQTQETQYF. V usage is TRBV28 and J usage is TRBJ2-5; D unresolved. Trimming left V 5 bases short and J 2 bases short, with 15 bases between. The CDR3 sequence is 15 residues long. Per the germline V gene, CDR1 is MDHEN and CDR2 is SYDVKM.

This clonotype was seen many times. This sequence joins TRBV5-5 and TRBJ2-1; 8 positions agree with TRBD2. Germline assignment: CDR1 SGHKS and CDR2 YYEKEE (reference sequence). This CDR3 is built from 14 residues. Trimming at V came to 2 bases and at J to 6 bases, leaving 4 bases not matched to a gene. CDR3 nucleotides: TGTGCCAGCAGCTTTCCTAGCGGGCTCAATGAGCAGTTCTTC. Amino acids: CASSFPSGLNEQFF.

This clonotype was detected ten times or more. The chain combines TRBV5-1 with TRBJ2-7; no definite D call. Germline V gives CDR1 SGHRS, CDR2 YFSETQ. V was clipped by 5 bases and J by 1 base, with 7 bases between them. The length of the CDR3 is 12 residues. The CDR3 loop is CASRRDSYEQYF. CDR3 DNA: TGCGCCAGCAGACGAGATTCCTACGAGCAGTACTTC.

This clonotype was seen a few times. The CDR3 bases are TGCAGCGGTCGACAGGGGTCGGGCGAAAAACTGTTTTTT. This translates into CSGRQGSGEKLFF. The chain couples TRBV29-1 to TRBJ1-4, with 8 bases aligning to TRBD1. The junction had 9 bases not matched to a gene; V was cut back by 7 bases and J by 8 bases. The CDR3 consists of 13 residues. Germline V gene lookup returns CDR1 SQVTM and CDR2 ANQGSEA.

This clonotype showed up many times. V and J are TRBV28 and TRBJ1-2; D possibly corresponds to TRBD1 (6 bases). The V gene's germline CDR1 is MDHEN and CDR2 SYDVKM. CDR3 length: 12 amino acids. V lost 2 bases to trimming and J lost 6 bases, with 7 bases between them. The DNA for the CDR3 is TGTGCCAGCAGTTTAGGACAGAATGGCTACACCTTC. Its translation: CASSLGQNGYTF.

This clonotype has a count of ten or more. The chain combines TRBV9 with TRBJ2-5; 10 nucleotides align to TRBD2. CDR1 is SGDLS, CDR2 YYNGEE, per germline. The CDR3 sequence is 16 residues long. After removal of 2 bases from V and 5 bases from J, the junction contained 9 bases not matched to a gene. This chain's CDR3 is CASSVARLAGVETQYF. As DNA, the CDR3 is TGTGCCAGCAGCGTGGCTAGGCTAGCGGGGGTCGAGACCCAGTACTTC.

Points on this clonotype: A much bigger clone sits one base away, suggesting this may be a read error. The rearrangement links TRBV11-3 to TRBJ2-1, with a weak D call TRBD2 (6 bases). The CDR3 consists of 16 residues. Looked up from germline, CDR1 is SGHNT and CDR2 is YENEEA. CDR3 region: CDSSLVDWRDYNEQFF. The CDR3 DNA is TGTGACAGCAGCTTAGTGGATTGGCGGGACTACAATGAGCAGTTCTTC.

The chain joins TRBV27 to TRBJ1-2; D perhaps matches TRBD1 (5 bases). The V end was cut by 0 bases, the J end by 0 bases, with 23 bases between. Germline V gives CDR1 MNHEY, CDR2 SMNVEV (reference sequence). CDR3 length: 20 residues. This chain's CDR3 is CASSLSSTMVGDSPNYGYTF. The CDR3 DNA sequence: TGTGCCAGCAGTTTATCGTCGACCATGGTTGGGGACTCCCCTAACTATGGCTACACCTTC.

This clonotype occurred many times. CDR3 loop: CASSELHTDTQYF. CDR3 in DNA: TGTGCCAGCAGTGAACTCCACACAGATACGCAGTATTTT. The J gene is TRBJ2-3, the V gene TRBV6-1; D not resolved. Trimming removed 2 bases from V and 2 bases from J, with 5 bases in between. Germline-derived CDR1 and CDR2 are MNHNS and SASEGT. This CDR3 has 13 residues.

This clonotype has ten or more counts. The junction differs from germline at one of its ends, possibly a read error. V usage is TRBV20-1 and J usage is TRBJ1-1, with D unclear. Germline V gene lookup returns CDR1 DFQATT and CDR2 SNEGSKA (reference sequence). This CDR3 contains 13 residues. The CDR3 nucleotides read TGCAGTGCCAGAGGCCAGTTGAACACTGAAGCTTTCTTT. Its translation: CSARGQLNTEAFF.